This is a list of T cell receptor beta chains from one sample in a study of blood T cell repertoires in COVID-19. This table comes from immunoSEQ multiplex PCR, and its TCRdb copy is limited to in-frame clones, with some not included. The sample contains roughly 280,000 clones, roughly 86% of which appear only once. What was sequenced was PBMCs or T cells enriched from blood (not recorded which). These receptors were collected from an older woman who had recovered from COVID-19. Both conserved end residues are part of each CDR3. The D gene is left open where the match is weak. Part of the rows lack a size; the others show once, few, many or a class for expanded clones.

v_gene: TRBV6-5
abundance: NA
j_gene: TRBJ2-7
d_gene: NA
CDR3aa: CASSYAYNRIHEQYF
CDR3nt: TGTGCCAGCAGTTACGCATACAACAGGATCCACGAGCAGTACTTC

v_gene: TRBV30
abundance: NA
j_gene: TRBJ1-2
d_gene: NA
CDR3aa: CAWSVEGVYGYTF
CDR3nt: TGTGCCTGGAGTGTGGAGGGAGTTTATGGCTACACCTTC

v_gene: TRBV12-3/TRBV12-4
abundance: NA
j_gene: TRBJ1-3
d_gene: NA
CDR3aa: CASSLTGGNTIYF
CDR3nt: TGTGCCAGCAGTTTAACGGGGGGAAACACCATATATTTT

v_gene: TRBV28
abundance: once
j_gene: TRBJ2-7
d_gene: TRBD2
CDR3aa: CASSFQIAGRYEQYF
CDR3nt: TGTGCCAGCAGTTTTCAAATAGCGGGACGCTACGAGCAGTACTTC

v_gene: TRBV18
abundance: NA
j_gene: TRBJ2-5
d_gene: TRBD1
CDR3aa: CASSPRADREETQYF
CDR3nt: TGTGCCAGCTCACCGCGAGCAGACAGGGAAGAGACCCAGTACTTC

v_gene: TRBV2
abundance: NA
j_gene: TRBJ2-2
d_gene: NA
CDR3aa: CASSEASQNTGELFF
CDR3nt: TGTGCCAGCAGTGAAGCTAGCCAAAACACCGGGGAGCTGTTTTTT

v_gene: TRBV28
abundance: NA
j_gene: TRBJ1-4
d_gene: NA
CDR3aa: CASSTGQASEKLFF
CDR3nt: TGTGCCAGCAGTACCGGCCAGGCTAGCGAAAAACTGTTTTTT

v_gene: TRBV27
abundance: NA
j_gene: TRBJ1-1
d_gene: NA
CDR3aa: CASRTGTHTEAFF
CDR3nt: TGTGCCAGCAGGACAGGCACGCACACTGAAGCTTTCTTT

v_gene: TRBV9
abundance: NA
j_gene: TRBJ2-1
d_gene: NA
CDR3aa: CASSLGTFSSYNEQFF
CDR3nt: TGTGCCAGCAGCCTCGGGACTTTTAGCTCCTACAATGAGCAGTTCTTC

v_gene: TRBV7-9
abundance: NA
j_gene: TRBJ2-1
d_gene: NA
CDR3aa: CASVDRRQFF
CDR3nt: TGTGCCAGCGTCGACCGGAGGCAGTTCTTC

v_gene: TRBV5-1
abundance: NA
j_gene: TRBJ2-7
d_gene: TRBD1
CDR3aa: CASSLEGAESYEQYF
CDR3nt: TGCGCCAGCAGCTTGGAGGGGGCTGAATCCTACGAGCAGTACTTC

v_gene: TRBV5-1
abundance: NA
j_gene: TRBJ2-1
d_gene: TRBD2
CDR3aa: CASSFSGRAVYNEQFF
CDR3nt: TGCGCCAGCAGCTTTAGCGGGAGGGCCGTTTACAATGAGCAGTTCTTC

v_gene: TRBV29-1
abundance: medium-sized
j_gene: TRBJ2-1
d_gene: TRBD2
CDR3aa: CSAGGSGVYNEQFF
CDR3nt: TGCAGCGCCGGGGGAAGCGGGGTGTACAATGAGCAGTTCTTC

v_gene: TRBV5-8
abundance: NA
j_gene: TRBJ2-6
d_gene: NA
CDR3aa: CASSSRGGDGANVLTF
CDR3nt: TGTGCCAGCAGCTCTCGCGGAGGGGATGGGGCCAACGTCCTGACTTTC

v_gene: TRBV12-3/TRBV12-4
abundance: NA
j_gene: TRBJ1-1
d_gene: NA
CDR3aa: CASTWRRDTEAFF
CDR3nt: TGTGCCAGCACCTGGCGCAGGGACACTGAAGCTTTCTTT

v_gene: TRBV28
abundance: NA
j_gene: TRBJ2-7
d_gene: TRBD2
CDR3aa: CASSSLAGMNEQYF
CDR3nt: TGTGCCAGCAGTTCCCTAGCGGGAATGAACGAGCAGTACTTC

v_gene: TRBV5-1
abundance: NA
j_gene: TRBJ2-5
d_gene: TRBD1
CDR3aa: CASRVRQGAGQETQYF
CDR3nt: TGCGCCAGCAGGGTCCGACAGGGGGCTGGGCAAGAGACCCAGTACTTC

v_gene: TRBV2
abundance: NA
j_gene: TRBJ1-3
d_gene: NA
CDR3aa: CASILDSGNTIYF
CDR3nt: TGTGCCAGCATTCTGGACAGCGGAAACACCATATATTTT

v_gene: TRBV19
abundance: once
j_gene: TRBJ1-1
d_gene: TRBD1
CDR3aa: CASSMTGGYTEAFF
CDR3nt: TGTGCCAGTAGTATGACAGGGGGATACACTGAAGCTTTCTTT

v_gene: TRBV5-6
abundance: NA
j_gene: TRBJ1-2
d_gene: NA
CDR3aa: CASSPPSGINYGYTF
CDR3nt: TGTGCCAGCAGCCCCCCGTCAGGGATAAACTATGGCTACACCTTC

v_gene: TRBV2
abundance: NA
j_gene: TRBJ2-6
d_gene: TRBD1
CDR3aa: CATLPGQGVSGANVLTF
CDR3nt: TGTGCCACCTTACCGGGACAGGGGGTATCTGGGGCCAACGTCCTGACTTTC

v_gene: TRBV6-6
abundance: NA
j_gene: TRBJ1-3
d_gene: NA
CDR3aa: CASSDRRYSGNTIYF
CDR3nt: TGTGCCAGCAGTGACAGGAGATACTCTGGAAACACCATATATTTT

v_gene: TRBV27
abundance: NA
j_gene: TRBJ1-5
d_gene: NA
CDR3aa: CASSFRDQPQHF
CDR3nt: TGTGCCAGCAGTTTCCGCGATCAGCCCCAGCATTTT

v_gene: TRBV24-1
abundance: NA
j_gene: TRBJ2-5
d_gene: NA
CDR3aa: CATSADAGGWGTQYF
CDR3nt: TGTGCCACCAGCGCCGATGCCGGGGGTTGGGGGACCCAGTACTTC

v_gene: TRBV7-3
abundance: NA
j_gene: TRBJ2-1
d_gene: TRBD1
CDR3aa: CASSVSPGQGYNEQFF
CDR3nt: TGTGCCAGCAGCGTTTCGCCGGGACAGGGCTACAATGAGCAGTTCTTC

v_gene: TRBV16
abundance: NA
j_gene: TRBJ1-4
d_gene: NA
CDR3aa: CASSQRGPPPEKLFF
CDR3nt: TGTGCCAGCAGCCAAAGAGGGCCTCCACCTGAAAAACTGTTTTTT

v_gene: TRBV6-1
abundance: NA
j_gene: TRBJ2-7
d_gene: TRBD1
CDR3aa: CASSETPGQGFYEQYF
CDR3nt: TGTGCCAGCAGTGAAACCCCGGGACAGGGCTTCTACGAGCAGTACTTC

v_gene: TRBV30
abundance: NA
j_gene: TRBJ1-5
d_gene: NA
CDR3aa: CAWSKQGWQPQHF
CDR3nt: TGTGCCTGGAGTAAACAGGGATGGCAGCCCCAGCATTTT

v_gene: TRBV6-5
abundance: few
j_gene: TRBJ1-5
d_gene: NA
CDR3aa: CASISTNNQPQHF
CDR3nt: TGTGCCAGCATTTCTACGAACAATCAGCCCCAGCATTTT

v_gene: TRBV5-1
abundance: NA
j_gene: TRBJ2-3
d_gene: NA
CDR3aa: CASSLRTPTDTQYF
CDR3nt: TGCGCCAGCAGCTTGAGGACACCGACGGATACGCAGTATTTT

v_gene: TRBV5-1
abundance: NA
j_gene: TRBJ1-1
d_gene: NA
CDR3aa: CASSLGDRWAEAFF
CDR3nt: TGCGCCAGCAGCTTGGGCGACAGGTGGGCTGAAGCTTTCTTT

v_gene: TRBV5-1
abundance: NA
j_gene: TRBJ1-4
d_gene: TRBD1
CDR3aa: CASSSQGAQVEKLFF
CDR3nt: TGCGCCAGCAGCTCGCAGGGGGCGCAAGTGGAAAAACTGTTTTTT

v_gene: TRBV9
abundance: NA
j_gene: TRBJ2-1
d_gene: NA
CDR3aa: CASSDRRGGTNEQFF
CDR3nt: TGTGCCAGCAGCGACCGGAGGGGGGGAACCAATGAGCAGTTCTTC

v_gene: TRBV7-8
abundance: NA
j_gene: TRBJ1-2
d_gene: NA
CDR3aa: CASSPRTAVYGYTF
CDR3nt: TGTGCCAGCAGCCCCCGGACAGCAGTCTATGGCTACACCTTC

v_gene: TRBV28
abundance: NA
j_gene: TRBJ1-5
d_gene: NA
CDR3aa: CASSSRDSGQPQHF
CDR3nt: TGTGCCAGCAGTTCACGGGATTCGGGACAGCCCCAGCATTTT

v_gene: TRBV28
abundance: NA
j_gene: TRBJ2-7
d_gene: NA
CDR3aa: CASSSRGMSYEQYF
CDR3nt: TGTGCCAGCAGTTCACGAGGGATGTCGTACGAGCAGTACTTC

v_gene: TRBV4-1
abundance: NA
j_gene: TRBJ1-4
d_gene: NA
CDR3aa: CASSQEFQGSEKLFF
CDR3nt: TGCGCCAGCAGCCAAGAATTCCAGGGGAGTGAAAAACTGTTTTTT

v_gene: TRBV30
abundance: NA
j_gene: TRBJ1-4
d_gene: NA
CDR3aa: CAWTLKTGGNEKLFF
CDR3nt: TGTGCCTGGACCCTGAAGACCGGCGGGAACGAAAAACTGTTTTTT

v_gene: TRBV9
abundance: NA
j_gene: TRBJ1-1
d_gene: NA
CDR3aa: CASSARSRANTEAFF
CDR3nt: TGTGCCAGCAGCGCCCGTTCAAGAGCCAACACTGAAGCTTTCTTT

v_gene: TRBV5-1
abundance: NA
j_gene: TRBJ2-7
d_gene: NA
CDR3aa: CASSQEPIYSYEQYF
CDR3nt: TGCGCCAGCAGCCAGGAACCTATCTACTCCTACGAGCAGTACTTC

v_gene: TRBV2
abundance: NA
j_gene: TRBJ2-1
d_gene: NA
CDR3aa: CATVAASYNEQFF
CDR3nt: TGTGCCACTGTAGCGGCATCCTACAATGAGCAGTTCTTC